This T cell receptor beta chain was profiled in a study of monozygotic twins with inflammatory bowel disease. Researchers used about 3,400 ng of total RNA for each TCR library. The authors made each sample's cDNA in eight separate reactions. A template switching step added UMIs, each with a 6-nucleotide sample barcode. TCRdb re-called the 5' RACE reads and gives one entry per CDR3 protein, without DNA. Its table records 300,000 to 400,000 distinct CDR3 sequences. This CDR3 is built from 13 residues. The germline CDR1 and CDR2 sequences are LNHNV and YYDKDF (reference sequence). Sequenced: blood. The TCR comes from a human donor with ulcerative colitis or Crohn's disease, or a healthy co-twin of an affected twin (not recorded which). This chain connects TRBV15 to TRBJ2-7; as DNA is missing, the TRBD1 call by TCRdb cannot be tested. CDR3 protein: CATSRDPGYEQYF. The complete variable domain, with remaining parts taken from reference TRBV15 and TRBJ2-7, reads DAMVIQNPRYQVTQFGKPVTLSCSQTLNHNVMYWYQQKSSQAPKLLFHYYDKDFNNEADTPDNFQSRRPNTSFCFLDIRSPGLGDTAMYLCATSRDPGYEQYFGPGTRLTVT.